The clone carrying this TCR beta chain was recorded at least ten times. Antigen unknown. Trimming at V came to 5 bases and at J to 2 bases, leaving 9 bases not matched to a gene. Germline CDR1 is WSHSY and CDR2 is SAAADI. This CDR3 is 15 amino acids long. Exclusion followed for patients with uncontrolled infection, other autoimmune disease, pregnancy or lactation. These data originate in a study of T cells in Graves' hyperthyroidism and ophthalmopathy. General study findings and limits: Among thyroid clonotypes expanded above 0.001, most also appeared in blood. With a median lead of approximately 6.4 months before onset, the model predicted ophthalmopathy. Ophthalmopathy and stable hyperthyroidism were separated by a 13 V-J model.

RNA transcripts served as the template for amplifying TCR beta CDR3 regions. First-round RT-PCR of the TCR CDR3 relied on the HTBI primer set. TCRdb reprocessed the multiplex PCR reads via MiXCR and lists one record per CDR3 protein. This table has 640,000 or so distinct CDR3 sequences, about 15% appearing once. This TCR was recovered from a woman aged 40 to 50 with Graves' ophthalmopathy. The genes are TRBV10-2 and TRBJ2-7; 7 bases agree with TRBD2. The sequenced material came from blood. The CDR3 region is CASSPSRAGAYEQYF. The CDR3 DNA reads TGCGCCAGCAGTCCCTCTAGGGCGGGGGCCTACGAGCAGTACTTC.